This T cell receptor beta chain was sequenced during a study of shared T cell receptors in the human thymus. Germline V CDR1 and CDR2: MNHNS, SASEGT. Trimming cost V 2 bases and J 4 bases, with 6 bases left between them. The length of the CDR3 is 12 residues. Generated by immunoSEQ multiplex PCR, the TCRdb table keeps only in-frame clones and is missing some. Among approximately 580,000 clones listed, about four fifths were seen once. These data also featured in a second study, about human thymus T cells. In that study: Thymus pieces cut out during corrective heart surgery were the tissue that was used.

The genes are TRBV6-1 and TRBJ2-7, with D tentatively TRBD2 (5 bases). This sequence was found in a boy younger than two with a congenital heart defect. Sequenced sample: thymocytes. CDR3 DNA sequence: TGTGCCAGCAGTGAACGGAGGTACGAGCAGTACTTC. The encoded protein is CASSERRYEQYF.